This T cell receptor beta chain came from a study of cytotoxic CD8 clonotypes in ibrutinib-treated CLL. Sequencing used immunoSEQ multiplex PCR; TCRdb keeps in-frame clones, though not all of them. The sample shows about 300,000 clones, 76% of them seen only once. The CDR3 is 14 residues long. Germline values: CDR1 LNHDA, CDR2 SQIVND (reference sequence). Trimming removed 4 bases at V and 5 bases at J, with 14 bases between. This sequence was found in a human donor with chronic lymphocytic leukemia. The chain couples TRBV19 to TRBJ2-5; tentatively, D is TRBD2 (6 bases). The sequencing here drew on PBMCs, taken at disease progression, from a patient treated with ibrutinib. The CDR3 DNA sequence: TGTGCCAGTAGTAGTACTAGCTTGAGCGAGACCCAGTACTTC. It specifies CASSSTSLSETQYF.